The 24 T cell receptor beta chains below come from one sample, sequenced in a study of shared clonotypes between healthy human individuals. This table comes from immunoSEQ multiplex PCR, and its TCRdb copy is limited to in-frame clones, with some not included. The repertoire holds some 2 million clones, with 85% to 95% as singletons. The sample taken for sequencing was naive CD4+ T cells sorted from blood. Specified subset: CD45RA+ positively selected. The receptors here all came from a man younger than 35 in good health.

For this clone: This CDR3 is also generated by other DNA sequences in the sample. The rearrangement links TRBV18 to TRBJ2-5, with 11 bases identical to TRBD1. The CDR3 is 15 amino acids. The junction had 3 bases not matched to a gene; V was cut back by 1 base and J by 5 bases. The germline V gene encodes CDR1 KGHSH and CDR2 LQKENI. Here the CDR3 reads CASSPRTGGEETQYF. The DNA for the CDR3 is TGTGCCAGCTCACCACGGACAGGGGGCGAGGAGACCCAGTACTTC.

The rearrangement links TRBV7-9 to TRBJ1-4; D not resolved. CDR3 size: 13 residues. V lost 5 bases and J lost 4, with 8 bases in between. Germline V CDR1 and CDR2: SEHNR, FQNEAQ (reference sequence). CDR3 sequence: CASSGRLNEKLFF. The CDR3 nucleotides are TGTGCCAGCAGCGGGAGGCTTAATGAAAAACTGTTTTTT.

The rearrangement uses TRBV7-2 and TRBJ1-1; no reliable D call. V lost 1 base and J 1 base, leaving 13 bases between the germline ends. This CDR3 contains 16 residues. CDR1 and CDR2 from the germline V gene are SGHTA and FQGNSA. The CDR3 nucleotides read TGTGCCAGCAGCTTAGGGCCTGGGATGGGGAACACTGAAGCTTTCTTT. It is translated as CASSLGPGMGNTEAFF.

The rearrangement joins TRBV10-3 to TRBJ2-4; D is ambiguous. This CDR3 contains 12 residues. V was cut by 2 bases and J by 9 bases, with 8 bases left in between. Germline CDR1 ENHRY, CDR2 SYGVKD. The CDR3 nucleotides are TGTGCCATCAGTGAGGGGTCGACCATTCAGTACTTC. Protein: CAISEGSTIQYF.

The chain joins TRBV6-1 to TRBJ1-3; D call uncertain. The CDR3 contains 15 residues. CDR1 is MNHNS, CDR2 SASEGT, per germline. The ends were cut back, 1 base at V and 3 bases at J, with 10 bases in the middle. The CDR3 protein is CASSEDLGFGNTIYF. CDR3 DNA: TGTGCCAGCAGTGAAGATCTGGGCTTTGGAAACACCATATATTTT.

CDR3 sequence (DNA): TGCGCCAGCAGTGACCTTTATCGGACAGTTGAAGCTTTCTTT. Translating it yields CASSDLYRTVEAFF. The V gene is TRBV10-2, the J gene TRBJ1-1; a weak D match, TRBD1 (6 bases). Trimming shortened V by 3 bases and J by 7 bases, and 15 bases separated the two germline ends. The CDR3 covers 14 residues. Germline V CDR1 and CDR2: WSHSY, SAAADI.

The chain links TRBV18 to TRBJ2-5; D is uncertain. Per the germline V gene, CDR1 is KGHSH and CDR2 is LQKENI. V lost 5 bases and J lost 5, with 12 bases in between. CDR3 length: 13 residues. The DNA of the CDR3 is TGTGCCAGCTCATTCGGCCCCGGGGAGACCCAGTACTTC. Translated: CASSFGPGETQYF.

The chain joins TRBV4-2 to TRBJ1-2, with D possibly matching TRBD1 (6 bases). CDR1 and CDR2 from the germline V gene are LGHNA and YNFKEQ. This CDR3 has 18 residues. Trimming took off 2 bases at V and 6 bases at J, with 25 bases between the two ends. CDR3 residues: CASSQSPGLEGAGDGYTF. The DNA for the CDR3 is TGTGCCAGCAGCCAATCGCCTGGGCTGGAGGGTGCAGGGGATGGCTACACCTTC.

This clone was found once. The chain joins TRBV9 to TRBJ1-1; possible D gene TRBD1, 5 bases. This CDR3 has 18 amino acids. The ends were cut back, 0 bases at V and 4 bases at J, with 22 bases in the middle. The germline gives CDR1 SGDLS, CDR2 YYNGEE. DNA for the CDR3: TGTGCCAGCAGCGTAGACCCCGGGACTGGGAAATGGGGCACTGAAGCTTTCTTT. Translation gives CASSVDPGTGKWGTEAFF.

Remarks on this clone: Other DNA variants within this sample encode the same CDR3. V usage is TRBV4-3 and J usage is TRBJ2-1; 10 bases agree with TRBD2. V dropped 5 bases and J dropped 3; count of bases not matched to a gene: 4. This CDR3 is built from 15 residues. Germline values: CDR1 LGHNA, CDR2 YSLEER. The CDR3 spells CASSYGLAVYNEQFF. The CDR3 coding sequence is TGCGCCAGCAGCTATGGACTAGCGGTCTACAATGAGCAGTTCTTC.

The rearrangement links TRBV7-9 to TRBJ1-2; the D is unclear. This CDR3 spans 15 amino acids. The germline gives CDR1 SEHNR, CDR2 FQNEAQ (reference sequence). V lost 1 base and J lost 0, with 9 bases in between. The CDR3 here is CASSLEGRSNYGYTF. The DNA for the CDR3 is TGTGCCAGCAGCTTAGAGGGCAGGTCTAACTATGGCTACACCTTC. The full variable domain, in which reference TRBV7-9 and TRBJ1-2 provide the parts outside the CDR3, is DTGVSQNPRHKITKRGQNVTFRCDPISEHNRLYWYRQTLGQGPEFLTYFQNEAQLEKSRLLSDRFSAERPKGSFSTLEIQRTEQGDSAMYLCASSLEGRSNYGYTFGSGTRLTVV.

The CDR3 sequence is CASSGKLRQGHEQYF. CDR3 DNA sequence: TGTGCCAGCAGCGGGAAGCTGCGACAGGGCCACGAGCAGTACTTC. The V and J genes are TRBV5-6 and TRBJ2-7; 7 nucleotides line up with TRBD1. The CDR3 extends over 15 amino acids. Germline V gene sequence: CDR1 SGHDT, CDR2 YYEEEE. The V segment lost 4 bases and the J segment 5 bases; nucleotides outside the gene matches: 12.

The sample holds one count of this clone. The same CDR3 arises from other DNA sequences in this sample as well. This chain uses TRBV6-6 with TRBJ2-7; 7 positions agree with TRBD1. The CDR3 is 13 amino acids. From germline, CDR1 is MNHNY and CDR2 SVGAGI (reference sequence). V lost 2 bases, J lost 4 bases, and 2 bases stayed unmatched. The CDR3, as DNA: TGTGCCAGCAGTTACGGCAGGGGGTACGAGCAGTACTTC. Protein product: CASSYGRGYEQYF.

The genes are TRBV11-2 and TRBJ2-7, with a possible D match to TRBD1 (6 bases). Trimming pared 7 bases from V and 4 bases from J, leaving 20 bases between. Germline V gene lookup returns CDR1 SGHAT and CDR2 FQNNGV. The CDR3 is 15 residues long. The CDR3 loop is CASTPGDRRGYEQYF. As DNA, the CDR3 is TGTGCCAGCACCCCAGGAGACAGGCGAGGATACGAGCAGTACTTC.

The chain uses TRBV18 and TRBJ2-2, with D possibly being TRBD1 (5 bases). The CDR3 is 15 amino acids. Trimming shortened V by 1 base and J by 3 bases, and 9 bases separated the two germline ends. Germline assignment: CDR1 KGHSH and CDR2 LQKENI. The CDR3 DNA reads as TGTGCCAGCTCACCACGGACACCGGACACCGGGGAGCTGTTTTTT. As protein: CASSPRTPDTGELFF.

The chain recombines TRBV5-4 with TRBJ2-5; 9 bases match TRBD1. Germline V CDR1 and CDR2: SGHNT, YYREEE (reference sequence). CDR3 size: 14 residues. V was clipped by 0 bases and J by 3 bases; unmatched bases: 0. The CDR3 here is CASSLGTGEETQYF. DNA for the CDR3: TGTGCCAGCAGCTTGGGGACAGGGGAAGAGACCCAGTACTTC.

The chain carries TRBV4-2 and TRBJ1-6; no definite D call. The V end lost 0 bases, the J end lost 9 bases, and 9 bases lay between the germline ends. The CDR3 consists of 14 residues. Per germline, CDR1 LGHNA and CDR2 YNFKEQ. CDR3 sequence: CASSQDQALSPLHF. The CDR3 DNA is TGTGCCAGCAGCCAAGATCAAGCTCTTTCACCCCTCCACTTT.

The gene calls are TRBV5-1 and TRBJ1-2; 8 bases map to TRBD1. Per the germline V gene, CDR1 is SGHRS and CDR2 is YFSETQ. The CDR3 runs to 14 residues. Trimming removed 4 bases from V and 3 bases from J; junction bases left unmatched: 5. The CDR3 nucleotides are TGCGCCAGCAGCCAATTGACAGGGGACTATGGCTACACCTTC. Translation gives CASSQLTGDYGYTF.

This sequence joins TRBV10-3 and TRBJ2-5, with 10 bases lining up with TRBD2. Germline trimming cut 3 bases from V and 9 bases from J; bases unmatched to any gene: 13. CDR3 size: 16 residues. Germline CDR1 is ENHRY and CDR2 is SYGVKD. The CDR3 is CAISDSPGLASRAQYF. CDR3 in DNA: TGTGCCATCAGTGACTCACCGGGACTAGCGAGTAGGGCCCAGTACTTC.

This clone occurred a few times. The chain has TRBV30 and TRBJ2-5, with 7 bases lining up with TRBD2. Germline V gene lookup returns CDR1 GTSNPN and CDR2 SVGIG (reference sequence). Trimming removed 2 bases from V and 2 bases from J; junction bases left unmatched: 5. CDR3 size: 14 residues. CDR3 DNA sequence: TGTGCCTGGAGTTTGGCTAGCGGACAAGAGACCCAGTACTTC. Translation gives CAWSLASGQETQYF. Supplemented by reference TRBV30 and TRBJ2-5, the full variable domain reads SQTIHQWPATLVQPVGSPLSLECTVEGTSNPNLYWYRQAAGRGLQLLFYSVGIGQISSEVPQNLSASRPQDRQFILSSKKLLLSDSGFYLCAWSLASGQETQYFGPGTRLLVL.

This clone was recorded only once. The chain has TRBV10-2 and TRBJ2-7, with D possibly being TRBD1 (5 bases). Germline CDR1 WSHSY, CDR2 SAAADI. The V and J ends lost 0 bases and 2 bases respectively, with 14 bases between them. The CDR3 runs 16 residues. The chain's CDR3 is CASSESLREFPYEQYF. In DNA, the CDR3 is TGCGCCAGCAGTGAGTCGCTCAGGGAATTTCCCTACGAGCAGTACTTC.

The V gene is TRBV11-3, the J gene TRBJ2-2; D is undetermined. The CDR3 contains 14 residues. V dropped 3 bases and J dropped 1 base, with 6 bases sitting between them. The germline gives CDR1 SGHNT, CDR2 YENEEA. CDR3 DNA sequence: TGTGCCAGCAGCTTGAATGGGAACACCGGGGAGCTGTTTTTT. Encoded protein: CASSLNGNTGELFF. The full variable domain, its missing parts supplied by reference TRBV11-3 and TRBJ2-2, is EAGVVQSPRYKIIEKKQPVAFWCNPISGHNTLYWYLQNLGQGPELLIRYENEEAVDDSQLPKDRFSAERLKGVDSTLKIQPAELGDSAVYLCASSLNGNTGELFFGEGSRLTVL.

This clone has just one count. The chain is built from TRBV12-5 and TRBJ2-1; D call uncertain. There are 12 residues in the CDR3. Germline V gene data show CDR1 as LGHNT and CDR2 as FRNRAP. V lost 6 bases, J lost 4 bases, and 7 bases lay in between. Written as DNA, the CDR3 is TGTGCTAGTGGACCCCGTTACAATGAGCAGTTCTTC. Translated, it gives CASGPRYNEQFF.

Regarding this clone: Since a much larger clone is just one base distant, this may be a read error. This sequence joins TRBV25-1 and TRBJ1-2; D not certain. The CDR3 extends over 13 amino acids. The germline V and J ends were trimmed by 2 bases and 0 bases, with 4 bases remaining between them. Germline-derived CDR1 and CDR2 are MGHDK and SYGVNS. In DNA, the CDR3 is TGTGCCAGCAGTGAAGTAGCTAACTATGGCTACACCTTC. Its protein is CASSEVANYGYTF.